The 8 T cell receptor beta chains reported below all come from one sample, sequenced in a study of CD8+CD57+ T cells in acquired aplastic anemia. The use of genomic DNA as template underpinned the TCR beta VDJ and CDR3 profiling. TCRdb re-called the reads with MiXCR, one entry per CDR3 protein. This table holds a few hundred thousand distinct CDR3 sequences, less than 35% found once. Previously, flow cytometry had revealed CD8+CD57+ cell expansion in the patients chosen for sequencing. What was sequenced was sorted CD4+, CD8+, or CD8+CD57+ T cells (not recorded which) from PBMCs. The receptors stem from a human donor with aplastic anemia.

With respect to this clonotype: A junction end diverges from the germline sequence, so it may reflect a read error. The V gene is TRBV4-1, the J gene TRBJ1-5; D is ambiguous. CDR1 is MGHRA and CDR2 is YSYEKL in the germline V gene. The CDR3 contains 15 residues. The CDR3, as DNA: TGCGCCGGCAGCCAAGGGCTAGACGTCACTCAGCCCCAGCATTTT. It codes for CAGSQGLDVTQPQHF.

This clonotype was recorded a few times. V gene TRBV7-2 combines with J gene TRBJ1-3; D gene unclear. The CDR3 is 14 amino acids. The V gene's germline CDR1 is SGHTA and CDR2 FQGNSA. Trimming took 3 bases from V and 3 from J, leaving 9 bases between them. The DNA of the CDR3 is TGTGCCAGCAGCTTCCAGTCCGTTGGAAACACCATATATTTT. It encodes CASSFQSVGNTIYF.

Details on this clonotype: The conserved phenylalanine or tryptophan is not found at the CDR3 terminus, so this likely reflects a read error. It is unclear where the CDR3 begins or ends on the DNA, so no DNA is shown, and the CDR3 is as TCRdb lists it. The genes are TRBV15 and TRBJ1-2. The CDR3 length is 13 residues, termini included. From germline, CDR1 is LNHNV and CDR2 YYDKDF (reference sequence). The CDR3 here is CATSRDSGSKNHY.

This clonotype was recorded at least ten times. The chain combines TRBV19 with TRBJ2-6; D unclear. V was shortened by 1 base and J by 2 bases, with 6 bases between the two germline ends. Per germline, CDR1 LNHDA and CDR2 SQIVND (reference sequence). There are 15 residues in the CDR3. CDR3 in amino acids: CASSIVRPGANVLTF. In DNA form, the CDR3 reads TGTGCCAGTAGTATAGTCAGGCCTGGGGCCAACGTCCTGACTTTC.

This clonotype has only one observation. A read error may be the cause here, since a much bigger clone is one base away. Here the CDR3 omits its conserved ending phenylalanine or tryptophan, so a read error is the likely source. The genes are TRBV11-3 and TRBJ2-7, with TRBD1 matching over 8 bases. Germline-derived CDR1 and CDR2 are SGHNT and YENEEA. The CDR3 runs to 13 residues. With 5 bases clipped from V and 3 bases from J, the junction kept 3 bases outside the gene matches. CDR3 coding DNA: TGTGCCAGCAGCAACGGACAGGGCTACGAGCAGTACTCC. This codes for CASSNGQGYEQYS.

The table lists this clonotype with a few counts. V and J are TRBV6-5 and TRBJ1-5; D is ambiguous. There are 14 residues in the CDR3. Trimming stripped 4 bases from V and 4 bases from J, with 11 bases between. CDR1 and CDR2 (germline): MNHEY, SVGAGI. CDR3 loop: CASSSSRRNQPQHF. The CDR3 coding sequence is TGTGCCAGCAGTTCCAGCCGGCGGAATCAGCCCCAGCATTTT.

There are a few counts of this clonotype. The chain links TRBV20-1 to TRBJ2-1; 7 bases map to TRBD2. This CDR3 contains 14 residues. Germline V gives CDR1 DFQATT, CDR2 SNEGSKA (reference sequence). J lost 4 bases, V lost 5 bases, and 8 bases had no gene match. CDR3 DNA sequence: TGCAGTGCTCGAGGAGGGAGGGGATACAATGAGCAGTTCTTC. This sequence encodes CSARGGRGYNEQFF.

Many counts were recorded for this clonotype. This chain uses TRBV7-2 with TRBJ1-2, with a weak D call TRBD1 (5 bases). V gave up 4 bases and J gave up 8 bases, with 17 bases separating them. CDR3 length equals 14 residues. Per the germline V gene, CDR1 is SGHTA and CDR2 is FQGNSA. CDR3 coding DNA: TGTGCCAGCAGCTCCCTAGAGTGGGGGAGGGGCTACACCTTC. Translation gives CASSSLEWGRGYTF. Full variable domain (remainder filled in from reference TRBV7-2 and TRBJ1-2): GAGVSQSPSNKVTEKGKDVELRCDPISGHTALYWYRQSLGQGLEFLIYFQGNSAPDKSGLPSDRFSAERTGGSVSTLTIQRTQQEDSAVYLCASSSLEWGRGYTFGSGTRLTVV.